The clone carrying this TCR beta chain occurred many times. V gave up 4 bases and J gave up 0 bases, with 14 bases separating them. This CDR3 spans 15 amino acids. The germline V gene encodes CDR1 SGDLS and CDR2 YYNGEE. With listed TCR primers and previously described methods, bulk TCR libraries were prepared. In TCRdb, the PCR reads were re-called with MiXCR into one record per CDR3 protein. The data show about 630,000 distinct CDR3 sequences, about 25% seen once. This specimen belongs to a study of molecular identifiers for immune sequencing clone quantification. The chain links TRBV9 to TRBJ2-7; D unresolved. The specimen was naive CD8+ T cells from blood, with Jurkat cell RNA spiked in. Subset given: FACS-sorted CD8+CD4-CCR7+CD45RA+ naive T cells. The sequence derives from a human donor in good health. Some libraries in this study had Jurkat cell RNA spiked in. The CDR3 here is CASSRTGASSYEQYF. CDR3 in DNA: TGTGCCAGCAGCAGGACCGGTGCAAGCTCCTACGAGCAGTACTTC.